The present TCR beta chain was sequenced within a study of T cell responses to AZD1222 COVID-19 vaccine (dated by TCRdb to about 2021). Regarding the research as a whole: AZD1222 recipients whose second dose came at about 4 weeks and those whose second dose came at about 12 weeks were combined into one group, since spike-specific TCR depth and breadth did not differ between the two schedules. A total of approximately 240 trial participants underwent TCR sequencing, of whom roughly 210 had received two doses of AZD1222 and around 25 had received two doses of the MenACWY control vaccine. Trial participants were enrolled by age into 18-55, 56-69 and 70-plus year subgroups, with roughly 150, 30 and 60 TCR-sequenced participants respectively.

The time point label of this sample denotes: baseline before first vaccination. Vaccinee samples came from UK trials COV001 and COV002, including a single-blind randomized controlled phase 2/3 trial of AZD1222 (ChAdOx1 nCoV-19) in healthy adults. For TCRbeta chain sequencing, PBMC samples were collected from trial participants at day 0 and at day 28 after the second dose. The research as a whole found: Conclusions about previously exposed vaccinees are limited, since just a handful of AZD1222 recipients were seropositive for SARS-CoV-2 at baseline. The 56-69-year group was small, and its depth increase did not reach significance, likely because of low power. Nearly half of unique spike-specific TCRs reportedly recognized epitopes outside regions mutated in the B.1.351 and B.1.1.7 variants. A significant rise in spike-specific TCR breadth and depth was observed after two AZD1222 doses relative to day 0 and relative to MenACWY recipients. The vaccine-associated CD4 TCRs covered the entire spike protein, and the dominant responses fell in regions 160-218 and 743-854. Participants were mostly white British and included more females than males, and it was suggested by the authors that clonal diversity may have been underestimated. No day 14 peak-response samples were available, so repertoires were characterized only after the peak T cell response.

The CDR3 regions of human TCRbeta chains were analyzed by immunosequencing. The original pipeline was this. TCRs in the repertoires were compared against a reference library of SARS-CoV-2-specific TCRs that had been generated with the MIRA antigen-specificity platform. Breadth was defined as the fraction of unique TCRs that were SARS-CoV-2-associated. Depth was defined as the fraction of total T cells that were SARS-CoV-2-associated. Using the MIRA data, each spike-specific TCR was mapped to the spike region that the TCR reacts to and placed in a CD4 or CD8 class. Log10-transformed breadth and depth values were compared by one-way ANOVA with Sidak's multiple comparisons tests. The immuneACCESS repertoire file appears here via TCRdb, limited to in-frame rearrangements. These files lack a portion of the clones; in checked studies, under half of the deficit traces to unresolved V genes, and the cause of the others is not known. V, J and clone size derive from that table, while D and trimming were established from the DNA sequence. The sample table holds about 110,000 clones, of which roughly 86% were seen once. Roughly 4.1% of the sample is in the top ten clones.

The CDR3 runs 16 residues from the cysteine to the phenylalanine. Only CDR3 DNA is held: 48 bases, read in frame from base 1. V sheds 8 bases and J sheds 5 bases, leaving 22 bases between their ends. CDR1 and CDR2 are drawn from the germline V gene: MDHEN, SYDVKM. This clone was seen a few times. Its target antigen remains unknown. Per-base qualities were not stored, and no clone one base away is much larger. This clonotype originated in an adult in good health. This receptor chain uses TRBV28 and TRBJ1-5, and perhaps TRBD1 as D gene, on 5 matching bases. The material was peripheral blood, obtained on day 0 of AZD1222 vaccination. The sequenced DNA: TGTGCCAGCCCCATATGGGCGGGGGGATCGGATCAGCCCCAGCATTTT. Its protein product is CASPIWAGGSDQPQHF. With the rest looked up from the reference TRBV28 and TRBJ1-5 genes rather than sequenced, the full variable domain is DVKVTQSSRYLVKRTGEKVFLECVQDMDHENMFWYRQDPGLGLRLIYFSYDVKMKEKGDIPEGYSVSREKKERFSLILESASTNQTSMYLCASPIWAGGSDQPQHFGDGTRLSIL.